A selection of T cell receptor beta chains follows, all from one sample in a study of cytomegalovirus exposure and HLA in healthy donors. The method was immunoSEQ multiplex PCR; TCRdb's version includes in-frame clones alone and lacks a portion of them. The sample comprises some 90,000 clones, under 90% of which are singletons, and around 32% rests with the top ten. Sequenced: PBMCs. These receptors all come from a man between 45 and 60 years old in good health and CMV-seropositive. Both conserved end residues are trimmed from each CDR3. The order of the fields is clone size, V gene, J gene, CDR3 protein. Size is stated for part of the rows, as once, few or many counts, or as a class when the clone is expanded.

clone size: .; V gene: TRBV6-1; J gene: TRBJ1-2; CDR3 protein: ASAPSGYTNYGYT
clone size: few; V gene: TRBV7-2; J gene: TRBJ2-4; CDR3 protein: ASSLASGNSQY
clone size: .; V gene: TRBV29-1; J gene: TRBJ2-7; CDR3 protein: SVGDRGYEQY
clone size: .; V gene: TRBV10-3; J gene: TRBJ2-4; CDR3 protein: AIIMTVLAKNIQY
clone size: .; V gene: TRBV7-9; J gene: TRBJ2-4; CDR3 protein: SSSFGLSQAKNIQY
clone size: .; V gene: TRBV19; J gene: TRBJ1-5; CDR3 protein: ASSRSPRGRWPQH
clone size: .; V gene: TRBV18; J gene: TRBJ1-2; CDR3 protein: ASSPGTGVGYT
clone size: once; V gene: TRBV5-4; J gene: TRBJ2-1; CDR3 protein: ASSFWDSYNEQF
clone size: .; V gene: TRBV5-1; J gene: TRBJ1-1; CDR3 protein: ASSLAGDFEAF
clone size: .; V gene: TRBV19; J gene: TRBJ2-7; CDR3 protein: ASSSDGGGYEQY
clone size: .; V gene: TRBV29-1; J gene: TRBJ2-7; CDR3 protein: SVVQRGSTFGEQY
clone size: .; V gene: TRBV6-4; J gene: TRBJ2-3; CDR3 protein: ASSQGQGADTQY
clone size: many; V gene: TRBV11-2; J gene: TRBJ2-3; CDR3 protein: ASSLGGSGTADTQY
clone size: .; V gene: TRBV6-5; J gene: TRBJ1-2; CDR3 protein: ASSSGRGNYGYT
clone size: few; V gene: TRBV5-1; J gene: TRBJ2-5; CDR3 protein: ASSRDSPQETQY
clone size: .; V gene: TRBV6-6; J gene: TRBJ2-7; CDR3 protein: ASSPLAGGPYEQH
clone size: .; V gene: TRBV10-3; J gene: TRBJ2-7; CDR3 protein: AISLDTGRGEQY
clone size: few; V gene: TRBV30; J gene: TRBJ2-7; CDR3 protein: AWSAVNVAGGTNTKQY
clone size: .; V gene: TRBV5-1; J gene: TRBJ1-3; CDR3 protein: ASSPGQGVFPGNTIY